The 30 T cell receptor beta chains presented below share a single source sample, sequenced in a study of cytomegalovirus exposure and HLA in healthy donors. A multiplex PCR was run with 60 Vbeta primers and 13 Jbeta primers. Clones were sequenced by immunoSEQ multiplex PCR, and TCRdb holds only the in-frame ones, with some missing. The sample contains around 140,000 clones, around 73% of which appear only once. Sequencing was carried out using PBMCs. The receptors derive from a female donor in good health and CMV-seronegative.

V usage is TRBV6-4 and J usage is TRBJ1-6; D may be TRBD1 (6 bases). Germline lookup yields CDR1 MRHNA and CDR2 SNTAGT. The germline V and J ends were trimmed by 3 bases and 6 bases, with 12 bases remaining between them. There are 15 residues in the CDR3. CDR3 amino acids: CASSERRGANSPLHF. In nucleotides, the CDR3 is TGTGCCAGCAGTGAAAGGCGGGGGGCTAATTCACCCCTCCACTTT.

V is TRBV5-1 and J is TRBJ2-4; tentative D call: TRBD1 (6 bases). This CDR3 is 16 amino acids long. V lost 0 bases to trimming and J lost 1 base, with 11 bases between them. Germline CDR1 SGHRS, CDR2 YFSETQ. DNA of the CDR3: TGCGCCAGCAGCTTGGAGGCAGGGGTGGCCAAAAACATTCAGTACTTC. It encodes CASSLEAGVAKNIQYF.

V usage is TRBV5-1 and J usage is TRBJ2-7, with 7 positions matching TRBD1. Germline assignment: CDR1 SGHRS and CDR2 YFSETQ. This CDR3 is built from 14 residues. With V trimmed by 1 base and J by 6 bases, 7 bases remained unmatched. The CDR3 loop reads CASSLKQPGGEQYF. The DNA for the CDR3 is TGCGCCAGCAGCTTGAAACAGCCAGGGGGCGAGCAGTACTTC.

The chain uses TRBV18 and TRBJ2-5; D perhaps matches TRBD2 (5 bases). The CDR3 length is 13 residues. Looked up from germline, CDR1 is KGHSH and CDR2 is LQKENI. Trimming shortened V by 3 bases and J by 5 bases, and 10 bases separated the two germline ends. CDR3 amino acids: CASSPRALETQYF. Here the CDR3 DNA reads TGTGCCAGCTCACCGCGGGCTCTGGAGACCCAGTACTTC.

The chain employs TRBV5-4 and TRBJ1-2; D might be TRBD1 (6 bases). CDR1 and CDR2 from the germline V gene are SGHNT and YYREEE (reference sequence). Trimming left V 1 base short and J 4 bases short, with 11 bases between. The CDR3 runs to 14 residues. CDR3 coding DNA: TGTGCCAGCAGCTTGTCGGACAGAAGCTATGGCTACACCTTC. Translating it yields CASSLSDRSYGYTF.

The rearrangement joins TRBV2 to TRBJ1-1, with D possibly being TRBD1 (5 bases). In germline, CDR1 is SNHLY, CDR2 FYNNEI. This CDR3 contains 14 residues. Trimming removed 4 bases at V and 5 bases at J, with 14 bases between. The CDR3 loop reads CASSGSRAGTEAFF. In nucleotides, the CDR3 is TGTGCCAGCAGTGGCAGCAGGGCGGGGACTGAAGCTTTCTTT.

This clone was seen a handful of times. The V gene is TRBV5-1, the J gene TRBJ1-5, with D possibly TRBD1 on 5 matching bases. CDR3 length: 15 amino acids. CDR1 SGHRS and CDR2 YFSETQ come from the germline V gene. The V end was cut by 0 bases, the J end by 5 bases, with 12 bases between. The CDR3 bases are TGCGCCAGCAGCTTGGAGGGGCAGGTCTATCAGCCCCAGCATTTT. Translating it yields CASSLEGQVYQPQHF.

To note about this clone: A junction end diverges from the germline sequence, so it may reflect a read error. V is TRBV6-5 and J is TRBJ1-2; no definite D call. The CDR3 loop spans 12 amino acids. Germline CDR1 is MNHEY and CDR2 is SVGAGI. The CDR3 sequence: CASKGTNYGYPF. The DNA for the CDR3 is TGTGCCAGCAAAGGAACTAACTATGGCTACCCCTTC.

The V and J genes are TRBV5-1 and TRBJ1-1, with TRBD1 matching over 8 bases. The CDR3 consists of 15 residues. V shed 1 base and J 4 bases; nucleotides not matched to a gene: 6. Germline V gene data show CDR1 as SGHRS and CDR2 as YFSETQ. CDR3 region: CASSLNTGGGTEAFF. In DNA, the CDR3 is TGCGCCAGCAGCTTGAATACAGGGGGTGGCACTGAAGCTTTCTTT.

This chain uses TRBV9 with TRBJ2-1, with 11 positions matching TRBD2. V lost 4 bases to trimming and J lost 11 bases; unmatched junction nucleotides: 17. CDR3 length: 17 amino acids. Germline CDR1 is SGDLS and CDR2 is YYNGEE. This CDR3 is CASSPQGLAVNPNQQFF. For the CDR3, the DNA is TGTGCCAGCAGCCCCCAGGGACTAGCGGTTAACCCGAACCAGCAGTTCTTC.

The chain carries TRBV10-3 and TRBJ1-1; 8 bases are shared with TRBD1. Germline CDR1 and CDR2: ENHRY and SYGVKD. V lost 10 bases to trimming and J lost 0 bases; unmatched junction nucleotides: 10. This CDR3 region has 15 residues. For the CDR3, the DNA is TGTGCCACCACACGGACAGGGTCTTTGAACACTGAAGCTTTCTTT. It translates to CATTRTGSLNTEAFF.

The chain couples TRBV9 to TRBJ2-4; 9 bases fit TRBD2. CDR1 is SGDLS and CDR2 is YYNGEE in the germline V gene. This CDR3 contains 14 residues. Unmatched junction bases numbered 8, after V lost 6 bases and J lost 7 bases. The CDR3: CASNEAGGPNIQYF. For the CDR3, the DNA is TGTGCCAGCAATGAGGCGGGAGGGCCCAACATTCAGTACTTC.

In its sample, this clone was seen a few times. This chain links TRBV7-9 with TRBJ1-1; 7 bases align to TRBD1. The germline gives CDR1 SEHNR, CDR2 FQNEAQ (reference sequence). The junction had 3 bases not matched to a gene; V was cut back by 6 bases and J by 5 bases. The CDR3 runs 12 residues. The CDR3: CASRLTGTEAFF. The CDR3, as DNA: TGTGCCAGCAGGCTGACAGGGACTGAAGCTTTCTTT.

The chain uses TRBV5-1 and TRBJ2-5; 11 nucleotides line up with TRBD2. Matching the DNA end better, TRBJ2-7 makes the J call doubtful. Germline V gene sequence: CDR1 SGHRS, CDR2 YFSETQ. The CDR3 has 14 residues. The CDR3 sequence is CASSNSGRGYEQYF. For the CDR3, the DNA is TGCGCCAGCAGCAATAGCGGGAGGGGTTACGAGCAGTACTTC.

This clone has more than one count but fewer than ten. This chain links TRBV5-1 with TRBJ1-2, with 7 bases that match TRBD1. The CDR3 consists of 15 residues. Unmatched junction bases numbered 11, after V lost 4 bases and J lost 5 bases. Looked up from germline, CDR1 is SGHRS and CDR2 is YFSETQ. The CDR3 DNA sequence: TGCGCCAGCAGCCGGACGACCCAACAGGGGTATGGCTACACCTTC. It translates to CASSRTTQQGYGYTF.

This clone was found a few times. The CDR3 region is CASSQDPRLGSGGYTF. In nucleotides, the CDR3 is TGCGCCAGCAGCCAAGATCCGAGACTGGGGAGTGGTGGCTACACCTTC. The J gene is TRBJ1-2, the V gene TRBV4-3; D not resolved. This CDR3 has 16 amino acids. Germline V gives CDR1 LGHNA, CDR2 YSLEER. V shed 0 bases and J shed 7 bases, with 18 bases lying between them.

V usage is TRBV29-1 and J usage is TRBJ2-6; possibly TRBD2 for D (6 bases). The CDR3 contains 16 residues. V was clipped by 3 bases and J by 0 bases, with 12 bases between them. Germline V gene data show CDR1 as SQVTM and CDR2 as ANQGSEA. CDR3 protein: CSVDGSGDSGANVLTF. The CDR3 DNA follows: TGCAGCGTTGACGGATCGGGAGACTCTGGGGCCAACGTCCTGACTTTC. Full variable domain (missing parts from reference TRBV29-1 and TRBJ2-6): SAVISQKPSRDICQRGTSLTIQCQVDSQVTMMFWYRQQPGQSLTLIATANQGSEATYESGFVIDKFPISRPNLTFSTLTVSNMSPEDSSIYLCSVDGSGDSGANVLTFGAGSRLTVL.

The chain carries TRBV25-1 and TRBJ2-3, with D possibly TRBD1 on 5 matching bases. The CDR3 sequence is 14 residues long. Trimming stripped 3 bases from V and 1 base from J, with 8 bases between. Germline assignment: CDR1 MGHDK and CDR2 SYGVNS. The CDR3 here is CASSEQGGTDTQYF. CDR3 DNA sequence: TGTGCCAGCAGTGAGCAAGGGGGCACAGATACGCAGTATTTT.

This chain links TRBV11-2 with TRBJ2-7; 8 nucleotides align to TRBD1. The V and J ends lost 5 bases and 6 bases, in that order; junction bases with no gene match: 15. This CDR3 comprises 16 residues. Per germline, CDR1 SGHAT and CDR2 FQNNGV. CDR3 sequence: CASSLKIGTGSFEQYF. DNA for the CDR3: TGTGCCAGCAGCCTAAAGATCGGGACAGGTTCTTTCGAGCAGTACTTC.

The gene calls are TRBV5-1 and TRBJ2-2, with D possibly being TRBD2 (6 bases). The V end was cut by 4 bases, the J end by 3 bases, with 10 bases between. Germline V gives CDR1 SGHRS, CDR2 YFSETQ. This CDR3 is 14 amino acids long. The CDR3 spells CASSRGIHTGELFF. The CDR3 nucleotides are TGCGCCAGCAGCCGGGGGATACACACCGGGGAGCTGTTTTTT.

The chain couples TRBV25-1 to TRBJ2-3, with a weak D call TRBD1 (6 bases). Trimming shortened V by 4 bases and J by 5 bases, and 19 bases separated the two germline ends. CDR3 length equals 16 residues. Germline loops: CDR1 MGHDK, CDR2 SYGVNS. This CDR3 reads CASSAGAQESGDTQYF. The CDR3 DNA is TGTGCCAGCAGTGCAGGGGCGCAGGAATCGGGAGATACGCAGTATTTT.

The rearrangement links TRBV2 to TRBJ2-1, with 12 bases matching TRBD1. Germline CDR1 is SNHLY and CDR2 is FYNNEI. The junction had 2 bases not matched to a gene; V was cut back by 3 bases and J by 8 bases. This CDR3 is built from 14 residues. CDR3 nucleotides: TGTGCCAGCAGTGATGGGACAGGGGGCCATGAGCAGTTCTTC. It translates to CASSDGTGGHEQFF.

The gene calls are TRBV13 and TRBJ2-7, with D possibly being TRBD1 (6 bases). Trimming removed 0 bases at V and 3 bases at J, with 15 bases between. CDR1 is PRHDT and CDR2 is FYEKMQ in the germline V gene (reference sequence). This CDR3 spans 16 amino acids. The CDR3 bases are TGTGCCAGCAGCTTAGGCAAGAGGGACACAGGCTACGAGCAGTACTTC. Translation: CASSLGKRDTGYEQYF.

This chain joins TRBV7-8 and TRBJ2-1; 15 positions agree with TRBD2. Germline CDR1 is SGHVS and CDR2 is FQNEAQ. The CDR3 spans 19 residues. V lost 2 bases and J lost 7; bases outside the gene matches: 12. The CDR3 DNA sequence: TGTGCCAGCAGCTTAAGGGGACTAGCGGGGGGCCGACTTCAGAATGAGCAGTTCTTC. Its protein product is CASSLRGLAGGRLQNEQFF.

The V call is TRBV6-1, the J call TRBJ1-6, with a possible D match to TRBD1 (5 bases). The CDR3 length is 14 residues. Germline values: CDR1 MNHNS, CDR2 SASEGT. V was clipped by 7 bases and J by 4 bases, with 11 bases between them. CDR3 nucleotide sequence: TGTGCCAGCATGCGGGGCAATTATAATTCACCCCTCCACTTT. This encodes CASMRGNYNSPLHF.

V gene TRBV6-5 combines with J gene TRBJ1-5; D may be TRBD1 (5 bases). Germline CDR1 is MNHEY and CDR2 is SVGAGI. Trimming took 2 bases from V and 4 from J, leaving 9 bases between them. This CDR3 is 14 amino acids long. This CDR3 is CASSYGAGNQPQHF. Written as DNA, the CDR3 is TGTGCCAGCAGTTACGGGGCAGGGAATCAGCCCCAGCATTTT.

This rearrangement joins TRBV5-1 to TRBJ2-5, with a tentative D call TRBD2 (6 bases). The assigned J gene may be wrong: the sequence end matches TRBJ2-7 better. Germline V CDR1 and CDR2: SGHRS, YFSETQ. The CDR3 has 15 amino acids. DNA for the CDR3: TGCGCCAGCAGCTCGGAGTTGACTAGCTCCTACGAGCAGTACTTC. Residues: CASSSELTSSYEQYF.

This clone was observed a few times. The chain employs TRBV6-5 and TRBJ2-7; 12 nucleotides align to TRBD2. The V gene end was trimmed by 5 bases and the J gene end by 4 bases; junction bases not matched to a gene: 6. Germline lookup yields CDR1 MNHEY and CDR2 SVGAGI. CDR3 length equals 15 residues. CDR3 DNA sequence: TGTGCCAGCAGTCCCGTGGGACTAGCGGGTTACGAGCAGTACTTC. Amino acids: CASSPVGLAGYEQYF.

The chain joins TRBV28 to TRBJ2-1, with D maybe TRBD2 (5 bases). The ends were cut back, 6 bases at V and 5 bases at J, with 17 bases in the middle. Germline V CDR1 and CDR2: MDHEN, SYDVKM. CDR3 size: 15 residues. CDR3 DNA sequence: TGTGCCAGCAGCCATCTGGCGGGCCTTAACAATGAGCAGTTCTTC. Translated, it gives CASSHLAGLNNEQFF. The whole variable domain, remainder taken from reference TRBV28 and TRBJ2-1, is DVKVTQSSRYLVKRTGEKVFLECVQDMDHENMFWYRQDPGLGLRLIYFSYDVKMKEKGDIPEGYSVSREKKERFSLILESASTNQTSMYLCASSHLAGLNNEQFFGPGTRLTVL.

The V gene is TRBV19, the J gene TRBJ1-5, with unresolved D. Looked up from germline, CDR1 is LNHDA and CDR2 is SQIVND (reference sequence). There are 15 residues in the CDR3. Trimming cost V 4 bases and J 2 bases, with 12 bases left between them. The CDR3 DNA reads TGTGCCAGTAGTAGTGAGGGATTGGGCAATCAGCCCCAGCATTTT. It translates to CASSSEGLGNQPQHF.